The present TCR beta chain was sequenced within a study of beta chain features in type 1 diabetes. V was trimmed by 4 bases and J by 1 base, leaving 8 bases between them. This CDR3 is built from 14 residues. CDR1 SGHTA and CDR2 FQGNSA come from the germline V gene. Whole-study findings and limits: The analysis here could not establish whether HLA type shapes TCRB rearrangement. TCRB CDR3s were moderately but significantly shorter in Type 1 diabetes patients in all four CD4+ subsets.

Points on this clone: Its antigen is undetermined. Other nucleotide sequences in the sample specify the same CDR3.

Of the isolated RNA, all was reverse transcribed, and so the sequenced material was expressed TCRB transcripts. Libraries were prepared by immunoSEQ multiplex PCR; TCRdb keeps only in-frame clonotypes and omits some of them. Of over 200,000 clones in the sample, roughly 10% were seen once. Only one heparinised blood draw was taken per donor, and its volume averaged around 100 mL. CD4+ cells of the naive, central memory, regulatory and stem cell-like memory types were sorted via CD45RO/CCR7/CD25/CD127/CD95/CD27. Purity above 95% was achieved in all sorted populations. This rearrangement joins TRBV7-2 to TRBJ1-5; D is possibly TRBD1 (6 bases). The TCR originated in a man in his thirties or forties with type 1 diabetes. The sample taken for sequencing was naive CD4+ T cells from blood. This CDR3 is CASSWTESNQPQHF. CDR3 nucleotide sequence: TGTGCCAGCAGCTGGACAGAGAGCAATCAGCCCCAGCATTTT.